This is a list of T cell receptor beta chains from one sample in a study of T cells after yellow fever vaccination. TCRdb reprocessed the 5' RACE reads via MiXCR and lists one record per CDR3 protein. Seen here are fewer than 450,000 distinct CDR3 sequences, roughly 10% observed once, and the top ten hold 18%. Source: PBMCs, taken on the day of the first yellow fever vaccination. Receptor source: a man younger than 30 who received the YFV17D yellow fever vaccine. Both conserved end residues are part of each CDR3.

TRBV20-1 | CSANRGMMNIQYF
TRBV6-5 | CASSYQGLAGWETQYF
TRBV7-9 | CASSRQGAQVANIQYF
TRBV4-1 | CASSQVGLASGRETQYF
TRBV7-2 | CASSSPGRYEQYF
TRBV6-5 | CASSYGDSYFTDTQYF
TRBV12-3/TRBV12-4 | CASSLGRGSYNEQFF
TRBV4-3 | CASSPGTLAGANVLTF
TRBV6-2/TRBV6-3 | CASSSKLNQPQHF
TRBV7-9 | CASSAPERGRSEQFF
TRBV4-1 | CASSQAGQGPGYGYTF
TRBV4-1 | CASSQVHRAVDTGELFF
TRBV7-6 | CASNPGTQETQYF
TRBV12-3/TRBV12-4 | CASSDLAGVSSYEQYF
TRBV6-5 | CASSYRGIGTDTQYF
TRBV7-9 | CASSFEVTTSTDTQYF
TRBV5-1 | CASSLVGQGMNGYTF
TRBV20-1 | CSAFGTYGEAFF
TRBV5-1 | CASRWRNPNTGELFF
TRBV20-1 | CSAPERTANTEAFF
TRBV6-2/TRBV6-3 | CASSRQGQGTEAFF
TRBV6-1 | CASSPWGWGEFGYTF
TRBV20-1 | CSARDTGTQYF
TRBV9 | CASSVGTVGRIYGYTF
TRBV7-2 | CASSPGQGVYSPLHF
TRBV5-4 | CASSFGGSLGGNQPQHF
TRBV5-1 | CASSLKTGDEKLFF
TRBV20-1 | CSARERDRFNQPQHF
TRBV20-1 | CSARDRGMDGYTF
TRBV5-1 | CASSPYGGPYYDDEQFF
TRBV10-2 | CASRPGQGAFYEQFF
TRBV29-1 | CSVEGEDTEAFF
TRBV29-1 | CSGSGGANTGELFF
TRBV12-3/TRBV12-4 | CASSRDRGEKLFF
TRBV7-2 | CASSATGTGHYEQYF
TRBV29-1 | CSAWTAGGTGELFF
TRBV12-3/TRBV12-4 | CASSLLSTIYEQYF
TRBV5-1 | CASSPDRGYGELFF
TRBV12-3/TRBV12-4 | CASSPELTGSYEQYF
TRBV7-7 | CASSRALGTEAFF
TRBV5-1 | CASGPGTGVQETQYF
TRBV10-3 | CAISSLTGGVGNTEAFF
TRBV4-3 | CASSQVTPGVEQFF
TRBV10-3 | CAITDSGGIGGELFF
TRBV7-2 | CASSSGNVYNEQFF
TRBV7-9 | CACSMSSMETQYF
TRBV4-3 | CASSQDGAGSSYNEQFF